What follows describes a single TCR beta chain. Its antigen is not known. The sample has other DNA sequences that encode this CDR3 too. Clones were read by immunoSEQ multiplex PCR, and TCRdb kept only the in-frame ones, dropping some. The sample consists of a few million clones, 90% to 95% of them appearing once. The data originate from a study of shared clonotypes between healthy human individuals. This CDR3 spans 13 amino acids. The germline V and J ends were trimmed by 5 bases and 3 bases, with 11 bases remaining between them. CDR1 is SGHTA and CDR2 is FQGNSA in the germline V gene. Whole-study results and caveats: Though the depth was large, rarefaction showed that sorted-subset sequencing was incomplete.

V gene TRBV7-2 combines with J gene TRBJ2-7; D not certain. Source material: naive CD4+ T cells sorted from blood. This sample's subset: CD45RA+ positively selected. The receptor's source is a man between 18 and 29 years old in good health. The CDR3 region has the DNA TGTGCCAGCAGCCCCGGTAGTGGCTACGAGCAGTACTTC. It codes for CASSPGSGYEQYF.